Following are 20 T cell receptor beta chains from one sample sequenced in a study of blood T cell repertoires in COVID-19. Sequencing was performed with immunoSEQ multiplex PCR; in TCRdb, only in-frame clones are kept and a portion is missing. The top ten hold 20% to 25% of the sample, which has 100,000 or so clones, roughly 80% seen once. What was sequenced was peripheral blood. These receptors all stem from a man in his 70s with active or convalescent COVID-19.

This clone occurred once. V is TRBV15 and J is TRBJ1-1; D might be TRBD1 (6 bases). The germline V gene has CDR1 LNHNV and CDR2 YYDKDF (reference sequence). The CDR3 totals 16 residues. Trimming cost V 0 bases and J 5 bases, with 16 bases left between them. CDR3 protein: CATSRDQQGLGTEAFF. As DNA, the CDR3 is TGTGCCACCAGCAGAGATCAACAGGGTTTGGGGACTGAAGCTTTCTTT.

The V call is TRBV2, the J call TRBJ2-1; 9 nucleotides line up with TRBD2. Trimming cost V 1 base and J 9 bases; bases outside gene matches: 7. Germline CDR1 SNHLY, CDR2 FYNNEI. The length of the CDR3 is 15 residues. The CDR3 loop is CASSEGPSGVGEQFF. As DNA, the CDR3 is TGTGCCAGCAGTGAAGGCCCTAGCGGGGTGGGTGAGCAGTTCTTC.

This chain joins TRBV5-4 and TRBJ2-1; D possibly corresponds to TRBD1 (6 bases). This CDR3 is 14 amino acids long. The V gene's germline CDR1 is SGHNT and CDR2 YYREEE (reference sequence). The V and J ends lost 3 bases and 4 bases respectively, with 11 bases between them. The CDR3 spells CASSYRVGYNEQFF. DNA for the CDR3: TGTGCCAGCAGCTACAGGGTCGGGTACAATGAGCAGTTCTTC.

The rearrangement uses TRBV27 and TRBJ2-5; weak D call: TRBD2 (6 bases). CDR1 and CDR2 from the germline V gene are MNHEY and SMNVEV (reference sequence). The ends were cut back, 5 bases at V and 5 bases at J, with 6 bases in the middle. The CDR3 consists of 11 residues. CDR3 DNA: TGTGCCAGCAGTGCGGGGGAGACCCAGTACTTC. Translation: CASSAGETQYF.

The chain employs TRBV12-5 and TRBJ2-7, with 7 bases identical to TRBD1. The germline V gene encodes CDR1 LGHNT and CDR2 FRNRAP. Trimming removed 0 bases from V and 4 bases from J; junction bases left unmatched: 6. This CDR3 is 15 amino acids long. CDR3 in DNA: TGTGCTAGTGGTTTGGTTATCACAGGGGTATACGAGCAGTACTTC. Amino acids: CASGLVITGVYEQYF.

This clone was seen only once. This chain joins TRBV2 and TRBJ2-7, with 9 bases that match TRBD1. The junction had 4 bases not matched to a gene; V was cut back by 7 bases and J by 0 bases. The germline V gene has CDR1 SNHLY and CDR2 FYNNEI. The CDR3 length is 14 residues. CDR3 in amino acids: CASTRQGDSYEQYF. The CDR3 nucleotides read TGTGCCAGCACCCGACAGGGGGACTCCTACGAGCAGTACTTC.

The chain has TRBV18 and TRBJ1-6; D uncertain. The CDR3 runs to 13 residues. The ends were cut back, 3 bases at V and 7 bases at J, with 7 bases in the middle. CDR1 is KGHSH and CDR2 is LQKENI in the germline V gene. Here the CDR3 reads CASSPPENSPLHF. DNA of the CDR3: TGTGCCAGCTCACCTCCCGAGAATTCACCCCTCCACTTT.

The chain links TRBV5-1 to TRBJ2-5; 8 nucleotides match TRBD2. With 2 bases clipped from V and 1 base from J, the junction kept 4 bases outside the gene matches. This CDR3 contains 15 residues. Germline V gene sequence: CDR1 SGHRS, CDR2 YFSETQ. As DNA, the CDR3 is TGCGCCAGCAGCTTAATTACTAGCGGCCAAGAGACCCAGTACTTC. Translated: CASSLITSGQETQYF.

The genes are TRBV28 and TRBJ2-7; TRBD1 matches 8 bases. CDR3 length equals 14 residues. Germline CDR1 MDHEN, CDR2 SYDVKM. After removal of 5 bases from V and 4 bases from J, the junction contained 7 bases not matched to a gene. The CDR3 here is CASSLTGEYYEQYF. The CDR3 DNA reads as TGTGCCAGCAGTCTGACAGGGGAATATTACGAGCAGTACTTC. The variable domain in full, with the rest retrieved from reference TRBV28 and TRBJ2-7, is DVKVTQSSRYLVKRTGEKVFLECVQDMDHENMFWYRQDPGLGLRLIYFSYDVKMKEKGDIPEGYSVSREKKERFSLILESASTNQTSMYLCASSLTGEYYEQYFGPGTRLTVT.

The chain combines TRBV27 with TRBJ2-3; TRBD2 aligns across 11 bases. CDR3 size: 15 residues. Germline CDR1 and CDR2: MNHEY and SMNVEV (reference sequence). Trimming removed 5 bases from V and 6 bases from J; junction bases left unmatched: 7. The CDR3 loop reads CASSRRASGRDTQYF. The DNA for the CDR3 is TGTGCCAGCAGTCGTCGGGCTAGCGGGAGGGATACGCAGTATTTT.

The V and J genes are TRBV6-5 and TRBJ1-1; tentatively, D is TRBD1 (5 bases). The CDR3 runs to 13 residues. The V gene's germline CDR1 is MNHEY and CDR2 SVGAGI. Trimming removed 5 bases at V and 6 bases at J, with 13 bases between. The DNA of the CDR3 is TGTGCCAGCAGTACTCAGGGACTCCCTGAAGCTTTCTTT. The encoded protein is CASSTQGLPEAFF.

Remarks on this clone: This CDR3 is also generated by other DNA sequences in the sample. The gene calls are TRBV6-5 and TRBJ1-5; D gene ambiguous. Germline V gene data show CDR1 as MNHEY and CDR2 as SVGAGI. The V and J ends lost 0 bases and 4 bases respectively, with 7 bases between them. CDR3 length: 14 amino acids. The DNA of the CDR3 is TGTGCCAGCAGTTACTCAAGCTTTAATCAGCCCCAGCATTTT. It is translated as CASSYSSFNQPQHF.

This clone appeared once. In DNA form, the CDR3 reads TGTGCCAGTAGTATAGGGAGGACTGAAGCTTTCTTT. Translation: CASSIGRTEAFF. The chain couples TRBV19 to TRBJ1-1; D is unclear. Germline lookup yields CDR1 LNHDA and CDR2 SQIVND (reference sequence). The CDR3 runs to 12 residues. Deletions cut 1 base from V and 5 bases from J, with 5 bases between.

The rearrangement uses TRBV5-8 and TRBJ1-6; a possible D gene is TRBD1 (6 bases). The length of the CDR3 is 19 residues. Trimming removed 0 bases at V and 0 bases at J, with 16 bases between. CDR1 and CDR2 (germline): SGHTS, YDEGEE. The CDR3 DNA reads TGTGCCAGCAGCTTGGCCTGGGGGACACCCGTCTCCTATAATTCACCCCTCCACTTT. Translating it yields CASSLAWGTPVSYNSPLHF.

The CDR3 DNA reads as TGTGCCAGCAGCTTGGGACGTGGGGCCGAGCAGTACTTC. Translated: CASSLGRGAEQYF. The genes are TRBV5-6 and TRBJ2-7; D is possibly TRBD1 (5 bases). The CDR3 runs 13 residues. V was clipped by 0 bases and J by 6 bases, with 10 bases between them. Germline assignment: CDR1 SGHDT and CDR2 YYEEEE. The variable domain in full, completed from reference TRBV5-6 and TRBJ2-7, reads DAGVTQSPTHLIKTRGQQVTLRCSPKSGHDTVSWYQQALGQGPQFIFQYYEEEERQRGNFPDRFSGHQFPNYSSELNVNALLLGDSALYLCASSLGRGAEQYFGPGTRLTVT.

The CDR3 loop reads CASSLQGGGEAFF. CDR3 in DNA: TGTGCCAGCAGCTTACAGGGCGGCGGTGAAGCTTTCTTT. The genes are TRBV5-6 and TRBJ1-1; tentative D call: TRBD1 (6 bases). The V end lost 2 bases, the J end lost 7 bases, and 12 bases lay between the germline ends. Germline values: CDR1 SGHDT, CDR2 YYEEEE. The CDR3 runs to 13 residues.

This rearrangement joins TRBV5-1 to TRBJ2-1; 7 bases map to TRBD1. Trimming at V came to 3 bases and at J to 5 bases, leaving 8 bases not matched to a gene. The CDR3 totals 15 residues. CDR1 is SGHRS, CDR2 YFSETQ, per germline. The CDR3 nucleotides are TGCGCCAGCAGCTGGGACAGTCCTAGGGACAATGAGCAGTTCTTC. It codes for CASSWDSPRDNEQFF.

V and J are TRBV6-6 and TRBJ2-5; D is unclear. Germline V gene lookup returns CDR1 MNHNY and CDR2 SVGAGI (reference sequence). Trimming removed 5 bases at V and 2 bases at J, with 12 bases between. The CDR3 is made up of 14 amino acids. The CDR3 here is CASSLTDLQETQYF. CDR3 bases: TGTGCCAGCAGTCTTACTGATCTACAAGAGACCCAGTACTTC.

The chain employs TRBV30 and TRBJ1-4, with a weak D call TRBD1 (5 bases). CDR3 length: 11 amino acids. Germline lookup yields CDR1 GTSNPN and CDR2 SVGIG (reference sequence). Trimming left V 5 bases short and J 9 bases short, with 10 bases between. CDR3 sequence reads: CAWQQEKKLFF. In nucleotides, the CDR3 is TGTGCCTGGCAACAGGAGAAAAAACTGTTTTTT.

The V and J genes are TRBV19 and TRBJ2-2; 7 positions match TRBD2. The CDR3 extends over 15 amino acids. Looked up from germline, CDR1 is LNHDA and CDR2 is SQIVND (reference sequence). The J segment lost 6 bases and the V segment lost 5 bases, leaving 9 bases of the junction unmatched. The CDR3 DNA follows: TGTGCCAGTAGTTATTTCCAGGGAGGGGCCGGGGAGCTGTTTTTT. This sequence encodes CASSYFQGGAGELFF.